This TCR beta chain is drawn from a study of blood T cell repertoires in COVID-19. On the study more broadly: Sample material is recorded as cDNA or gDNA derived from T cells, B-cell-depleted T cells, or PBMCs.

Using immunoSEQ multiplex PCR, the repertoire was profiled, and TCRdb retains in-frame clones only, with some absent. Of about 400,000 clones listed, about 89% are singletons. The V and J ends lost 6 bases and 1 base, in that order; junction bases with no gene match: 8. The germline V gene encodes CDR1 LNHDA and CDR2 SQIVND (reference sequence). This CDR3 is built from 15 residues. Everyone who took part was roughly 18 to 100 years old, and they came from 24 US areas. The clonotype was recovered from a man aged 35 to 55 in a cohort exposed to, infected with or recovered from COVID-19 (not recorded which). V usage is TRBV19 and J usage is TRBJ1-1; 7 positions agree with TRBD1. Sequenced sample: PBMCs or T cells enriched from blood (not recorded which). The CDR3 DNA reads TGTGCCAGTAGACGACAGGGCGCTGGGAACACTGAAGCTTTCTTT. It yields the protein CASRRQGAGNTEAFF.